This TCR beta chain was recovered during a study of T cell changes during pregnancy in multiple sclerosis. Trimming cost V 2 bases and J 4 bases, with 11 bases left between them. The CDR3 covers 15 residues. Germline V gives CDR1 LNHDA, CDR2 SQIVND (reference sequence). Method: immunoSEQ multiplex PCR; TCRdb's copy keeps in-frame clones and lacks some. Of about 93,000 clones listed, approximately 92% are singletons. The chain uses TRBV19 and TRBJ2-2; D not certain. Sequencing was performed on peripheral blood, taken after pregnancy. The source is a female donor with multiple sclerosis, enrolled in a pregnancy study. This CDR3 reads CASSIFSMVTGELFF. The DNA for the CDR3 is TGTGCCAGTAGTATATTTAGCATGGTCACCGGGGAGCTGTTTTTT.